The next 5 T cell receptor beta chains were all read from a single sample in a study of blood T cell repertoires in COVID-19. The repertoire was sequenced with immunoSEQ multiplex PCR; TCRdb's copy has only in-frame clones and lacks some. The repertoire holds around 190,000 clones, with 70% to 80% as singletons. Sequencing was carried out using peripheral blood. These TCRs come from a woman between 40 and 55 years old with COVID-19, enrolled during active disease.

The chain recombines TRBV30 with TRBJ1-5; 7 nucleotides align to TRBD1. The trim removed 5 bases at V and 4 bases at J, leaving 5 bases unmatched. Germline values: CDR1 GTSNPN, CDR2 SVGIG (reference sequence). This CDR3 has 13 residues. The CDR3 bases are TGTGCCTGGGCATTACAGGGGAATCAGCCCCAGCATTTT. Its translation: CAWALQGNQPQHF.

The chain joins TRBV7-3 to TRBJ2-1, with 10 positions matching TRBD2. Looked up from germline, CDR1 is SGHTA and CDR2 is FQGTGA. The trim removed 5 bases at V and 4 bases at J, leaving 8 bases unmatched. This CDR3 is 16 amino acids long. The CDR3 here is CASSRSGGLVYNEQFF. CDR3 nucleotide sequence: TGTGCCAGCAGCCGTAGCGGGGGGTTGGTTTACAATGAGCAGTTCTTC.

In this sample, this clone turned up once. The rearrangement joins TRBV2 to TRBJ1-6; TRBD1 matches at 7 bases. CDR3 size: 14 residues. V was clipped by 5 bases and J by 7 bases; unmatched bases: 5. Germline loops: CDR1 SNHLY, CDR2 FYNNEI. CDR3 nucleotide sequence: TGTGCCAGCAGTTACGACAGGGCCAATTCACCCCTCCACTTT. It specifies CASSYDRANSPLHF.

The chain carries TRBV30 and TRBJ1-4, with a possible D match to TRBD1 (6 bases). V was trimmed by 3 bases and J by 6 bases, leaving 17 bases between them. Germline lookup yields CDR1 GTSNPN and CDR2 SVGIG (reference sequence). This CDR3 region has 15 residues. CDR3 residues: CAWRTGQPGDEKLFF. In nucleotides, the CDR3 is TGTGCCTGGAGGACCGGACAGCCTGGGGATGAAAAACTGTTTTTT.

V gene TRBV10-3 combines with J gene TRBJ2-2; 8 bases are a match to TRBD1. Germline CDR1 and CDR2: ENHRY and SYGVKD. V dropped 3 bases and J dropped 2; count of bases not matched to a gene: 11. This CDR3 comprises 18 residues. The CDR3 reads CAISDAPGAGGNTGELFF. The CDR3 DNA is TGTGCCATCAGTGACGCGCCGGGGGCAGGGGGCAACACCGGGGAGCTGTTTTTT.